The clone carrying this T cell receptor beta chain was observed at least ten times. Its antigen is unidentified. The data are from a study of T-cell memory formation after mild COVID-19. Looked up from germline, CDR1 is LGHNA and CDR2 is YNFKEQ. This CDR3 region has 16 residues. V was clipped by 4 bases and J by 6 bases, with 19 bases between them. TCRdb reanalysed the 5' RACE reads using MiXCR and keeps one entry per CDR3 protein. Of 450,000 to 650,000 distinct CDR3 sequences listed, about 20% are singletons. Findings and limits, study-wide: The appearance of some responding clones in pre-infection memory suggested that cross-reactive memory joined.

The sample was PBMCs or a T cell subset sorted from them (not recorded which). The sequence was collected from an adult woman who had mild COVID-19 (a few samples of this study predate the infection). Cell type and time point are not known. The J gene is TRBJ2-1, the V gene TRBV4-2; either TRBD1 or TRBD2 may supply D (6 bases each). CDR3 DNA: TGTGCCAGCAGCCCCCGGCTGCGGGACACCTTCAATGAGCAGTTCTTC. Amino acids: CASSPRLRDTFNEQFF.